Only a few counts were recorded for the clone carrying this TCR beta chain. Exclusion of a patient resulted from uncontrolled infection, other autoimmune disease, pregnancy or lactation. Researchers amplified the TCR beta CDR3 regions from RNA transcripts. The HTBI primer set was used in a first-round RT-PCR of the TCR CDR3. TCRdb ran MiXCR on the multiplex PCR reads and lists one entry per CDR3 protein. In the table there are hundreds of thousands of distinct CDR3 sequences, around 17% of which are singletons. The sample originates from a study of T cells in Graves' hyperthyroidism and ophthalmopathy. The CDR3 runs 13 residues. The germline V and J ends were trimmed by 7 bases and 6 bases, with 15 bases remaining between them.

This sequence originates from a woman under 30 with Graves' hyperthyroidism. The sample consisted of blood. This chain links TRBV12-3 or TRBV12-4 with TRBJ1-1; D perhaps matches TRBD1 (6 bases). The DNA for the CDR3 is TGTGCCAGCACCCACCGAGGGGGGGCTGAAGCTTTCTTT. Protein: CASTHRGGAEAFF.